The TCR beta chain described here comes from a study of blood T cell repertoires in COVID-19. Germline values: CDR1 SGHKS, CDR2 YYEKEE (reference sequence). The CDR3 extends over 14 amino acids. Trimming took 0 bases from V and 5 from J, leaving 11 bases between them. Sequenced by immunoSEQ multiplex PCR; TCRdb stores in-frame clones only, minus some. The sample records around 250,000 clones, about four fifths being singletons. The sample taken for sequencing was PBMCs or T cells enriched from blood (not recorded which). The chain combines TRBV5-5 with TRBJ1-1; a weak D match, TRBD1 (6 bases). The receptor was isolated from a man in his forties who had been exposed to COVID-19. This CDR3 reads CASSLARGFTEAFF. The CDR3 coding sequence is TGTGCCAGCAGCTTGGCCAGGGGTTTTACTGAAGCTTTCTTT.